The 10 T cell receptor beta chains listed next were all sequenced from one sample in a study of blood T cells in healthy people across ages. A sample-barcoded 5' primer and a J-beta primer mix were used in a second PCR of roughly 6 to 11 cycles. TCRdb fed the 5' RACE reads into MiXCR, producing one record per CDR3 protein. The sample lists around 1,800,000 distinct CDR3 sequences, 35% to 50% occurring once. The sample was blood. Receptors originate from a human donor in good health.

This clonotype was seen only a few times. V gene TRBV29-1 combines with J gene TRBJ2-5; D is ambiguous. With 7 bases removed from V and 2 bases from J, the gap between germline ends came to 14 bases. Germline CDR1 and CDR2: SQVTM and ANQGSEA. The CDR3 has 13 amino acids. The CDR3 region has the DNA TGCAGCGCTACTTACAACCTGCAAGAGACCCAGTACTTC. Its protein product is CSATYNLQETQYF.

CDR3 nucleotides: TGTGCCAGCAGCTTAGCCGACCCGACAGGGGGCAATGAGCAGTTCTTC. This encodes CASSLADPTGGNEQFF. V and J are TRBV11-1 and TRBJ2-1, with TRBD1 matching 9 bases. Trimming cost V 0 bases and J 6 bases; bases outside gene matches: 6. The CDR3 spans 16 residues. CDR1 and CDR2 from the germline V gene are SGHAT and FQDESV (reference sequence).

The DNA of the CDR3 is TGTGCCAGCAGTTACTCGGGGCCCCTCTACTTCACAGATACGCAGTATTTT. Protein product: CASSYSGPLYFTDTQYF. V and J are TRBV6-2 or TRBV6-3 and TRBJ2-3; D might be TRBD1 (5 bases). Deletions cut 0 bases from V and 2 bases from J, with 15 bases between. CDR3 length: 17 residues. CDR1 and CDR2 (germline): MNHEY, SVGEGT.

The chain is built from TRBV11-2 and TRBJ2-1; D call uncertain. Germline V gives CDR1 SGHAT, CDR2 FQNNGV. Deletions cut 5 bases from V and 9 bases from J, with 14 bases between. The CDR3 runs 13 residues. The CDR3 DNA follows: TGTGCCAGCAGCCGAACAAATACTGTTGAGCAGTTCTTC. Its translation: CASSRTNTVEQFF.

J is TRBJ1-2 and V is TRBV4-2, with 7 nucleotides matching TRBD1. V was pared by 0 bases and J by 7 bases, with 11 bases of the junction left unmatched. The CDR3 length is 16 residues. CDR1 and CDR2 from the germline V gene are LGHNA and YNFKEQ. This chain's CDR3 is CASSQDPRETGAGYTF. The CDR3 DNA reads TGTGCCAGCAGCCAAGATCCCAGAGAAACAGGGGCTGGCTACACCTTC.

This chain uses TRBV7-3 with TRBJ2-3; D gene uncertain. The CDR3 spans 16 residues. Germline V lookup: CDR1 SGHTA, CDR2 FQGTGA. Deletions cut 5 bases from V and 1 base from J, with 16 bases between. CDR3 coding DNA: TGTGCCAGCAGCCCCGGTCACTACTTGGGCACAGATACGCAGTATTTT. Translated, it gives CASSPGHYLGTDTQYF.

The chain has TRBV7-3 and TRBJ2-3; D call uncertain. Per the germline V gene, CDR1 is SGHTA and CDR2 is FQGTGA. The CDR3 is made up of 15 amino acids. Trimming cost V 2 bases and J 2 bases, with 11 bases left between them. As DNA, the CDR3 is TGTGCCAGCAGCTTACAAGGCTTCCCCACAGATACGCAGTATTTT. It is translated as CASSLQGFPTDTQYF.

This chain links TRBV11-1 with TRBJ1-1; D not certain. V was shortened by 7 bases and J by 6 bases, with 18 bases between the two germline ends. Germline V gene data show CDR1 as SGHAT and CDR2 as FQDESV (reference sequence). The CDR3 is 14 residues long. The DNA for the CDR3 is TGTGCCAGCACCCCCGGGAACGGAGGCGCTGAAGCTTTCTTT. Amino acids: CASTPGNGGAEAFF. The full variable domain, with the rest looked up from reference TRBV11-1 and TRBJ1-1, is EAEVAQSPRYKITEKSQAVAFWCDPISGHATLYWYRQILGQGPELLVQFQDESVVDDSQLPKDRFSAERLKGVDSTLKIQPAELGDSAMYLCASTPGNGGAEAFFGQGTRLTVV.

This chain uses TRBV6-1 with TRBJ1-2; TRBD1 aligns across 11 bases. Germline loops: CDR1 MNHNS, CDR2 SASEGT. After removal of 7 bases from V and 8 bases from J, the junction contained 21 bases not matched to a gene. The CDR3 totals 18 residues. CDR3 DNA: TGTGCCAGCAACCTACCGTTGGGACAGGGGGTGGGCCTGGAGGGCTACACCTTC. It encodes CASNLPLGQGVGLEGYTF.

Note on this clonotype: One base away lies a much larger clone, so this may be a sequencing read error. The chain is built from TRBV29-1 and TRBJ2-7; D remains unclear. V was trimmed by 4 bases and J by 3 bases, leaving 13 bases between them. The CDR3 has 13 residues. Germline CDR1 SQVTM, CDR2 ANQGSEA. CDR3 DNA sequence: TGCAGCGTTGGAAGGGTAGAAAACTACGAGCAGTACTTC. It yields the protein CSVGRVENYEQYF.